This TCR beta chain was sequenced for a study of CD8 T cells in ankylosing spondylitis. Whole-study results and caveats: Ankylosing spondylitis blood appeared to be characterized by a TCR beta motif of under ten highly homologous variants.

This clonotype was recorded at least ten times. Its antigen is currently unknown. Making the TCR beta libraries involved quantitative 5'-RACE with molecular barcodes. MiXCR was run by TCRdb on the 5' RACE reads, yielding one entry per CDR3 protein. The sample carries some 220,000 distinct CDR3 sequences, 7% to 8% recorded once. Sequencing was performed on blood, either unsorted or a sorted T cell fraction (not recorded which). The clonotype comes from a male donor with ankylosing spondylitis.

CDR3 amino acids: CASGPTWSTQYF. The CDR3 DNA follows: TGTGCTAGTGGCCCGACTTGGAGTACGCAGTATTTT. The genes are TRBV12-5 and TRBJ2-3; D is unclear. The germline gives CDR1 LGHNT, CDR2 FRNRAP. The CDR3 loop spans 12 amino acids. The V end was cut by 6 bases, the J end by 8 bases, with 12 bases between.